The 6 T cell receptor beta chains in this list originate from one sample, sequenced in a study of radiotherapy plus CTLA-4 blockade in lung cancer. TCRdb's table, derived via immunoSEQ multiplex PCR, lists solely in-frame clones and lacks some. The data show 65,000 to 100,000 clones, less than 90% seen once. The material sequenced was peripheral blood, taken from a patient treated with radiotherapy plus ipilimumab. These receptors were taken from a human donor with non-small cell lung cancer who had stable disease on radiotherapy plus ipilimumab.

The CDR3 loop is CASIAGAGDTQYF. CDR3 DNA: TGCGCCAGCATAGCGGGGGCGGGAGATACGCAGTATTTT. The chain has TRBV5-1 and TRBJ2-3; TRBD2 matches 9 bases. The CDR3 loop spans 13 amino acids. Germline V gene lookup returns CDR1 SGHRS and CDR2 YFSETQ. The trim removed 6 bases at V and 5 bases at J, leaving 4 bases unmatched.

This chain connects TRBV13 to TRBJ2-7, with 10 bases aligning to TRBD1. The V gene's germline CDR1 is PRHDT and CDR2 FYEKMQ (reference sequence). The CDR3 is made up of 12 amino acids. J gave up 7 bases and V 8 bases, and 5 bases lay outside the gene matches. The DNA of the CDR3 is TGTGCCAGCGGGACAGGGGAAAGGGAGCAGTACTTC. The encoded protein is CASGTGEREQYF.

The chain has TRBV28 and TRBJ1-2, with 9 bases aligning to TRBD1. Germline CDR1 and CDR2: MDHEN and SYDVKM. The CDR3 sequence is 16 residues long. J lost 5 bases, V lost 5 bases, and 12 bases had no gene match. The CDR3, as DNA: TGTGCCAGCAGTAGGGACAGGGCGCGTTTCCTATATGGCTACACCTTC. Translating gives CASSRDRARFLYGYTF.

The chain employs TRBV18 and TRBJ2-1, with 10 bases matching TRBD2. The CDR3 extends over 13 amino acids. V dropped 0 bases and J dropped 10; count of bases not matched to a gene: 0. The germline V gene encodes CDR1 KGHSH and CDR2 LQKENI. CDR3 sequence: CASSPPGLAEQFF. DNA for the CDR3: TGTGCCAGCTCACCACCGGGACTAGCGGAGCAGTTCTTC.

This clone was seen once. This chain links TRBV5-1 with TRBJ2-5; 9 bases agree with TRBD2. Germline V lookup: CDR1 SGHRS, CDR2 YFSETQ. The CDR3 totals 17 residues. With 0 bases clipped from V and 6 bases from J, the junction kept 12 bases outside the gene matches. Here the CDR3 reads CASSLGTGGGASKTQYF. CDR3 bases: TGCGCCAGCAGCTTGGGAACTGGCGGGGGGGCCTCGAAGACCCAGTACTTC.

The chain couples TRBV5-1 to TRBJ1-6; perhaps TRBD1 as D (6 bases). Trimming cost V 0 bases and J 9 bases, with 16 bases left between them. The CDR3 has 16 amino acids. Germline V gene sequence: CDR1 SGHRS, CDR2 YFSETQ. The CDR3 sequence: CASSLAIQGAGSPLHF. CDR3 DNA: TGCGCCAGCAGCTTGGCGATACAGGGCGCTGGTTCACCCCTCCACTTT.